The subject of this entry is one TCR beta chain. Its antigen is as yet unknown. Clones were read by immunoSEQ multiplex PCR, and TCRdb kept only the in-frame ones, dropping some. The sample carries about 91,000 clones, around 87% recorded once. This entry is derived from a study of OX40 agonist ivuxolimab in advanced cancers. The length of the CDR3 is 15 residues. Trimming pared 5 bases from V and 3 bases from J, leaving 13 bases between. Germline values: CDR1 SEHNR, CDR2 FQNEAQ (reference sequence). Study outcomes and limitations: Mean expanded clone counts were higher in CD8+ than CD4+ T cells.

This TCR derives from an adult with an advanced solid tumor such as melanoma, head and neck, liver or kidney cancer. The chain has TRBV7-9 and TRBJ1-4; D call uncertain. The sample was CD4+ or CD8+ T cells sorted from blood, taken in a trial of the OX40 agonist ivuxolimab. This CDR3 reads CASSPLGWANEKLFF. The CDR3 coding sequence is TGTGCCAGCAGCCCGTTGGGGTGGGCTAATGAAAAACTGTTTTTT.